This TCR beta chain was retrieved from a study of T cell repertoires in cytomegalovirus infection. Overall study findings and caveats: Ex vivo responses were dominated by HLA-C-restricted CMV-specific TCR beta clonotypes.

A note on this clonotype: The antigen is not known.

V was pared by 3 bases and J by 7 bases, with 3 bases between. The CDR3 has 11 amino acids. Germline loops: CDR1 LNHDA, CDR2 SQIVND (reference sequence). TCRdb recomputed calls from the reads with MiXCR, one row per CDR3 protein. The sample holds about 740,000 distinct CDR3 sequences, 35% to 45% seen once. The TCR was taken from a human donor in good health (CMV status not recorded). Some clones in this sample may be carry-over from other donors' samples. The sequencing sample was made of PBMCs. The V and J genes are TRBV19 and TRBJ1-4, with D hard to call. This CDR3 is CASSIGEKLFF. The CDR3 DNA is TGTGCCAGTAGTATCGGTGAAAAACTGTTTTTT.